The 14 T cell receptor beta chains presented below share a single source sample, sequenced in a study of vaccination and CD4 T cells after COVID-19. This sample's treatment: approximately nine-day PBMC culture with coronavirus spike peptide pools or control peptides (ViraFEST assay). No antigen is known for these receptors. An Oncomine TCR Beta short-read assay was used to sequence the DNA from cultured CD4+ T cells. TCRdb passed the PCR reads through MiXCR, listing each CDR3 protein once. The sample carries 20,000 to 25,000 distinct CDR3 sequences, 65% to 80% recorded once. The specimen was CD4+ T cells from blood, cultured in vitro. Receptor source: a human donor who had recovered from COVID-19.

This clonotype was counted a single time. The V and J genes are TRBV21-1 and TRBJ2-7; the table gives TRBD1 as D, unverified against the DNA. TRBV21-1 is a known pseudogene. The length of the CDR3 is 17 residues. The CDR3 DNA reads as TGTGCCAGCAGCCACACGCCCGGGGCAGACTATTTCTACGAGCAGTACTTC. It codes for CASSHTPGADYFYEQYF.

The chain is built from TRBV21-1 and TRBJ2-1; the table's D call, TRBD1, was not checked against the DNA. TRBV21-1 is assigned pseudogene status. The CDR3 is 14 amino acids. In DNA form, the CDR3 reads TGTGCCAGTGGGGGGGACAGGGCCTACAATGAGCAGTTCTTC. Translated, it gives CASGGDRAYNEQFF.

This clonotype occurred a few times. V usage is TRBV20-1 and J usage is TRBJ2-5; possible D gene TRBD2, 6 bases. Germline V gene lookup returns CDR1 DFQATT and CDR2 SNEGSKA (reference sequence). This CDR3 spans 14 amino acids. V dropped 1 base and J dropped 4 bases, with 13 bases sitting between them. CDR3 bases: TGCAGTGCTAGAGTTGGGGAAGCGGGAGAGACCCAGTACTTC. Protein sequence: CSARVGEAGETQYF.

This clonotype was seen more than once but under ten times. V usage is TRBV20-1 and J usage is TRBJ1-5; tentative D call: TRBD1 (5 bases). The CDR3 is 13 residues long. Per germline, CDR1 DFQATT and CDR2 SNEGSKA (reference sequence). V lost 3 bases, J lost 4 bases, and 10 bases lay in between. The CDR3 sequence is CSASQGPNQPQHF. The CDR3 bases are TGCAGTGCTAGTCAGGGACCAAATCAGCCCCAGCATTTT.

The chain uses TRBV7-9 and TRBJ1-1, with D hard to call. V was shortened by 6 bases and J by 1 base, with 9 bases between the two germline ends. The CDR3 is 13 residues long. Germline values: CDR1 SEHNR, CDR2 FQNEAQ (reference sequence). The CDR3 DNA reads TGTGCCAGCAGTTTGATGAGGAACACTGAAGCTTTCTTT. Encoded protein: CASSLMRNTEAFF.

CDR3 amino acids: CASSLSGRAYGYTF. The CDR3 region has the DNA TGTGCCAGCAGCTTATCGGGGCGGGCCTATGGCTACACCTTC. This chain joins TRBV7-2 and TRBJ1-2, with D perhaps TRBD1 (5 bases). Trimming removed 2 bases from V and 4 bases from J, with 11 bases in between. The CDR3 loop spans 14 amino acids. The germline gives CDR1 SGHTA, CDR2 FQGNSA.

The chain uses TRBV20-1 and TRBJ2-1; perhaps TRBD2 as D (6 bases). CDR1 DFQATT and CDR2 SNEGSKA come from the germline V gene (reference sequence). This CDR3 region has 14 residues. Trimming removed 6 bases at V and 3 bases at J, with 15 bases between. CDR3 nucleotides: TGCAGTGCCGGAGGGGAACTCTTCTACAATGAGCAGTTCTTC. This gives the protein CSAGGELFYNEQFF.

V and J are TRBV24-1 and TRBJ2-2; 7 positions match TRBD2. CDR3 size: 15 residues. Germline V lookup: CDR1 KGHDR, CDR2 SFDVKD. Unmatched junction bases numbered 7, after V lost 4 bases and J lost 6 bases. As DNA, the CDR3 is TGTGCCACCAGTGAATCCGGGACTACCTCCGGGGAGCTGTTTTTT. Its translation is CATSESGTTSGELFF.

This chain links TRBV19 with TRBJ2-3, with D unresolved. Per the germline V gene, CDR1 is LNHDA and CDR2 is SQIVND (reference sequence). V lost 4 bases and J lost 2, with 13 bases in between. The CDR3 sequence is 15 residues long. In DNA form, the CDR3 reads TGTGCCAGTAGTACCAAAGGAGCTCCCACAGATACGCAGTATTTT. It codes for CASSTKGAPTDTQYF.

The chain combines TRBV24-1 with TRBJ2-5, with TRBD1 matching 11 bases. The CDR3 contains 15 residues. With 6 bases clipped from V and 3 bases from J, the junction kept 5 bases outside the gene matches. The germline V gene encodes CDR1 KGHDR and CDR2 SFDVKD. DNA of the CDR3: TGTGCCACCAGTCCCGGGACAGGGGGTAAAGAGACCCAGTACTTC. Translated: CATSPGTGGKETQYF.

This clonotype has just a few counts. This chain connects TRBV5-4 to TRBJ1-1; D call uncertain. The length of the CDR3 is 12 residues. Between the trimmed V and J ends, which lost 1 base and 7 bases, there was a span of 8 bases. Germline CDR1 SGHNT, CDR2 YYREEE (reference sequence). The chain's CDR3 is CASSLWTGEAFF. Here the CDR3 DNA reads TGTGCCAGCAGCTTGTGGACGGGTGAAGCTTTCTTT. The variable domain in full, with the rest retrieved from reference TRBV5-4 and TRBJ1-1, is ETGVTQSPTHLIKTRGQQVTLRCSSQSGHNTVSWYQQALGQGPQFIFQYYREEENGRGNFPPRFSGLQFPNYSSELNVNALELDDSALYLCASSLWTGEAFFGQGTRLTVV.

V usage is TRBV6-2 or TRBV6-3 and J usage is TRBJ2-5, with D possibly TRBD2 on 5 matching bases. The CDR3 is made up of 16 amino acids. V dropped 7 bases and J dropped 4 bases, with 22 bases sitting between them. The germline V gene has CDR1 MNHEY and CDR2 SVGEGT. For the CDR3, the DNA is TGTGCCAGCATGAGGTCCCGGGCGGGCTTTGGAGAGACCCAGTACTTC. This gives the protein CASMRSRAGFGETQYF.

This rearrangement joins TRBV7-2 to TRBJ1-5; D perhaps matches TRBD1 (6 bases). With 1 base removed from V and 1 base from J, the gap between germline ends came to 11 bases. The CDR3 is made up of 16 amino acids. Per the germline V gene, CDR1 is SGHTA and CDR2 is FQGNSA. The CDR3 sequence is CASSLGQGTSNQPQHF. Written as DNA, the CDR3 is TGTGCCAGCAGCTTAGGGCAGGGGACGAGCAATCAGCCCCAGCATTTT.

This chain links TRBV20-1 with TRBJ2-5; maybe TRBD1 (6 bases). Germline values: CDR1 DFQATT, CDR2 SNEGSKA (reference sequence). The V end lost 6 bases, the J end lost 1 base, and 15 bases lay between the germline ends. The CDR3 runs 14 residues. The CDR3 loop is CSAERGGVQETQYF. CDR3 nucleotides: TGCAGTGCCGAGCGTGGGGGCGTCCAAGAGACCCAGTACTTC.